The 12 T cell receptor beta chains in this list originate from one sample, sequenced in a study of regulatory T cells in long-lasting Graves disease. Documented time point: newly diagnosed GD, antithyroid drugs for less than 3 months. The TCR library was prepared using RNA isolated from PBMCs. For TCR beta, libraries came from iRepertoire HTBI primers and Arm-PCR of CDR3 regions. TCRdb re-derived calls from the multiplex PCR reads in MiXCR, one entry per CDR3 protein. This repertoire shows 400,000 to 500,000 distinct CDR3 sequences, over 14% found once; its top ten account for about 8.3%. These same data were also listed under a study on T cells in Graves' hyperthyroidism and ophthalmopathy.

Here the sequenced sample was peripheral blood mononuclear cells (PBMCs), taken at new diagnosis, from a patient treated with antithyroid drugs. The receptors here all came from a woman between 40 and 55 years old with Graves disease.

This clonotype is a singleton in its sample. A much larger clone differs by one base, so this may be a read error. CDR3 DNA: TGCACCAGCAGCACCAGGGGGCAAGAGACCCAGTACTTC. Translation gives CTSSTRGQETQYF. The genes are TRBV5-1 and TRBJ2-5; 7 bases agree with TRBD1. CDR3 size: 13 residues. CDR1 SGHRS and CDR2 YFSETQ come from the germline V gene.

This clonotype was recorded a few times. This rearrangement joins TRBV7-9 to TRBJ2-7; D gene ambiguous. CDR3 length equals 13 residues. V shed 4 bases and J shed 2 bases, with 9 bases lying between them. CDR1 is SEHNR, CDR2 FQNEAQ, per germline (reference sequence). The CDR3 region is CASSSGYTYEQYF. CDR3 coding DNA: TGTGCCAGCAGCTCGGGTTACACCTACGAGCAGTACTTC.

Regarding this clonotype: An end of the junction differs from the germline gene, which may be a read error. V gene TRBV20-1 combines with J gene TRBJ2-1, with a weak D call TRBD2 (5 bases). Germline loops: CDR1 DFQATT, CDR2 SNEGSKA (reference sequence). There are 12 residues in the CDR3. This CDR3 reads CSAGRRSAGDNF. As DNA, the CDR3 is TGCAGTGCGGGCCGGAGATCGGCGGGTGATAACTTC.

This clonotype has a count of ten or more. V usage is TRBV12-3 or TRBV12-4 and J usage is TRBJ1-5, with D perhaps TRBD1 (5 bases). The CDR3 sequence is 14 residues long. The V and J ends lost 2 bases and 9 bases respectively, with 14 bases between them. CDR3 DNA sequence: TGTGCCAGCAGTTTATCGGGGGAGCGGGGGCCCCAGCATTTT. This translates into CASSLSGERGPQHF.

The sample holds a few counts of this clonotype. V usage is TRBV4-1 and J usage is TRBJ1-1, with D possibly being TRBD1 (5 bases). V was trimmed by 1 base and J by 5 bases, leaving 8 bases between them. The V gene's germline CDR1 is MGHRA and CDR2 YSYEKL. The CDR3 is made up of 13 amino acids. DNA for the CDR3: TGCGCCAGCAGCCAAGGAGGGGCGACTGAAGCTTTCTTT. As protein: CASSQGGATEAFF.

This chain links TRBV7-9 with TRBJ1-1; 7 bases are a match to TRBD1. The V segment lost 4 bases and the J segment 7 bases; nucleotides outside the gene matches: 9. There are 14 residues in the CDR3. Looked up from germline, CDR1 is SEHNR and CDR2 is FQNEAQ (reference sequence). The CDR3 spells CASSSRGRDSEAFF. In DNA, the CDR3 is TGTGCCAGCAGCTCCCGCGGTCGGGACAGTGAAGCTTTCTTT. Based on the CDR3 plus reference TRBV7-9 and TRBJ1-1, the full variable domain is DTGVSQNPRHKITKRGQNVTFRCDPISEHNRLYWYRQTLGQGPEFLTYFQNEAQLEKSRLLSDRFSAERPKGSFSTLEIQRTEQGDSAMYLCASSSRGRDSEAFFGQGTRLTVV.

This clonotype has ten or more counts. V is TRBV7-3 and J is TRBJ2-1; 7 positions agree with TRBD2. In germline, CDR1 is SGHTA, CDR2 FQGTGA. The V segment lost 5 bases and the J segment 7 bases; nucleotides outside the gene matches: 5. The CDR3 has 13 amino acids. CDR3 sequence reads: CASSQLATNEQFF. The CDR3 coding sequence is TGTGCCAGCAGCCAACTAGCGACAAATGAGCAGTTCTTC.

The CDR3 DNA follows: TGTGCCTGGAGTACCGACACCGGGGAGCTGTTTTTT. This translates into CAWSTDTGELFF. The chain has TRBV30 and TRBJ2-2; no definite D call. The germline V and J ends were trimmed by 2 bases and 3 bases, with 4 bases remaining between them. The CDR3 covers 12 residues. The germline V gene encodes CDR1 GTSNPN and CDR2 SVGIG (reference sequence).

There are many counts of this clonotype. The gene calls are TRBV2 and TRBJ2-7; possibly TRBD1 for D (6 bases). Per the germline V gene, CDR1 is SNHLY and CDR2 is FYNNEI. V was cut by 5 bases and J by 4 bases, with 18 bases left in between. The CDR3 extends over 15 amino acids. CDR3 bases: TGTGCCAGCAGTCCCTTGACAGGTCCAAGGTACGAGCAGTACTTC. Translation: CASSPLTGPRYEQYF. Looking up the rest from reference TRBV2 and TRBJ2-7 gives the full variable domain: EPEVTQTPSHQVTQMGQEVILRCVPISNHLYFYWYRQILGQKVEFLVSFYNNEISEKSEIFDDQFSVERPDGSNFTLKIRSTKLEDSAMYFCASSPLTGPRYEQYFGPGTRLTVT.

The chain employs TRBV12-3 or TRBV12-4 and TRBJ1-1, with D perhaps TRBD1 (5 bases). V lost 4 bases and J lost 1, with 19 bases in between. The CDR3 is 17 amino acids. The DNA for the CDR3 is TGTGCCAGCAGTTGGGACTCCTGGACCATATCGAACACTGAAGCTTTCTTT. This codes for CASSWDSWTISNTEAFF.

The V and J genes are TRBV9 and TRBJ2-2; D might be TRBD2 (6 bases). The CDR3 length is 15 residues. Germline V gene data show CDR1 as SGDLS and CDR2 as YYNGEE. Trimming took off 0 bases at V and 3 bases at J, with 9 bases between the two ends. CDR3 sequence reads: CASSVAGGDTGELFF. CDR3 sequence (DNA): TGTGCCAGCAGCGTAGCTGGAGGGGACACCGGGGAGCTGTTTTTT.

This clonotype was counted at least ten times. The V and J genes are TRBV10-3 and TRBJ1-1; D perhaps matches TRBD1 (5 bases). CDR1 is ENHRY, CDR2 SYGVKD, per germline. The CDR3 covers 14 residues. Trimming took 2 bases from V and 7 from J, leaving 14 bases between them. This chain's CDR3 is CAISEPQGVYEAFF. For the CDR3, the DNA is TGTGCCATCAGTGAGCCGCAGGGTGTTTATGAAGCTTTCTTT.